Here is one T cell receptor (beta chain) with its context. Assay: immunoSEQ multiplex PCR; the TCRdb copy retains only in-frame clones and omits some. This table has about 200,000 clones, 70% appearing once. CDR3 size: 13 residues. V shed 8 bases, J shed 7 bases, and the junction held 9 bases outside the gene matches. Germline values: CDR1 SGHDN, CDR2 FVKESK. This specimen comes from a study of cytotoxic CD8 clonotypes in ibrutinib-treated CLL. Study summary: After median 68 months, around 14 stayed in remission, approximately twelve progressed; responses some 25 partial, 2 complete.

The chain employs TRBV14 and TRBJ2-7; 9 bases match TRBD2. This material consisted of PBMCs, taken after 12 months of ibrutinib treatment. This TCR derives from a human donor with chronic lymphocytic leukemia. CDR3 bases: TGTGCCAGCGTGGGGTGCGGGGGGGGAGAGCAGTACTTC. This codes for CASVGCGGGEQYF.